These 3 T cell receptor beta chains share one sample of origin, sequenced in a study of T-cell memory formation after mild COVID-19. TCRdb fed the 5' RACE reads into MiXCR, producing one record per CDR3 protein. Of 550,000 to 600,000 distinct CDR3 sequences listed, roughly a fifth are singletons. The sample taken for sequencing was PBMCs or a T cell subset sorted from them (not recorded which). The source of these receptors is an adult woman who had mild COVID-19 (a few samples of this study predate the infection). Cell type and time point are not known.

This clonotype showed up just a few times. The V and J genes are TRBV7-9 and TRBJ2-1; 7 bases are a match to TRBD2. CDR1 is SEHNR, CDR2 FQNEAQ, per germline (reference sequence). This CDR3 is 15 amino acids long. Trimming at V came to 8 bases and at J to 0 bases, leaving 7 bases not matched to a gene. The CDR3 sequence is CASHSGIGSYNEQFF. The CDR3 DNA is TGTGCCAGCCACAGCGGGATAGGCTCCTACAATGAGCAGTTCTTC.

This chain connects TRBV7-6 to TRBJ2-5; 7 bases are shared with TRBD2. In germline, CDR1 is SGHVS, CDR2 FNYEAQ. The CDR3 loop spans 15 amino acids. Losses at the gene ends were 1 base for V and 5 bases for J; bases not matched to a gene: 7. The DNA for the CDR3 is TGTGCCAGCAGCTTAGGGGCCGGGACTATGGAGACCCAGTACTTC. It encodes CASSLGAGTMETQYF. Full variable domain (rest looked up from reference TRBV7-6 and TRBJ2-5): GAGVSQSPRYKVTKRGQDVALRCDPISGHVSLYWYRQALGQGPEFLTYFNYEAQQDKSGLPNDRFSAERPEGSISTLTIQRTEQRDSAMYRCASSLGAGTMETQYFGPGTRLLVL.

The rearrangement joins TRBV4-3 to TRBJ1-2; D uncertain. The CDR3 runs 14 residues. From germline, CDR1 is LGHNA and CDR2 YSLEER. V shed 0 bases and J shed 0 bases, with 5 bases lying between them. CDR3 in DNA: TGCGCCAGCAGCCAAGATATATCTAACTATGGCTACACCTTC. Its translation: CASSQDISNYGYTF.